This paragraph covers one TCR beta chain sequence. Its antigen is undetermined. The record originates from a study of T cell repertoires in cytomegalovirus infection. J was trimmed by 4 bases and V by 4 bases; bases with no gene match: 6. Per germline, CDR1 SGHRS and CDR2 YFSETQ. This CDR3 has 15 amino acids. TCRdb re-analysed the reads in MiXCR, keeping a single row per CDR3 protein. The sample contains 400,000 to 600,000 distinct CDR3 sequences, 40% to 50% of which appear only once. The rearrangement uses TRBV5-1 and TRBJ2-3, with 10 nucleotides matching TRBD2. Sequenced here: cultured PBMCs, sampled from culture after CMV antigen stimulation. This sequence was found in a human donor in good health (CMV status not recorded). Some clones in this sample may be carry-over from other donors' samples. CDR3 amino acids: CASSAEAGGADTQYF. The CDR3 nucleotides are TGCGCCAGCAGCGCCGAAGCGGGAGGGGCAGATACGCAGTATTTT.